The 20 T cell receptor beta chains below all came from one sample that was sequenced in a study of PD-1 blockade in mismatch repair-deficient tumors. Only in-frame clones appear in the TCRdb table, and some are missing; sequencing was by immunoSEQ multiplex PCR. The table records approximately 40,000 clones, 75% to 85% of them present only once. This specimen consisted of peripheral blood, obtained 4 weeks after starting pembrolizumab. The receptors were sampled from an adult with mismatch repair-deficient cancer.

The chain recombines TRBV29-1 with TRBJ2-3; D could derive from TRBD1 or TRBD2 (6 bases each). The CDR3 is 13 amino acids. With 4 bases removed from V and 4 bases from J, the gap between germline ends came to 12 bases. The germline gives CDR1 SQVTM, CDR2 ANQGSEA. CDR3 region: CSVVGGLADTQYF. The CDR3, as DNA: TGCAGCGTTGTAGGGGGGCTCGCAGATACGCAGTATTTT.

The genes are TRBV29-1 and TRBJ2-7, with TRBD1 identical over 9 bases. Germline CDR1 and CDR2: SQVTM and ANQGSEA. The CDR3 loop spans 13 amino acids. After removal of 6 bases from V and 5 bases from J, the junction contained 8 bases not matched to a gene. CDR3 amino acids: CSVRTGAGDEQYF. As DNA, the CDR3 is TGCAGCGTCAGGACAGGGGCAGGGGACGAGCAGTACTTC.

This chain joins TRBV6-6 and TRBJ2-1; the D is unclear. The CDR3 covers 13 residues. The ends were cut back, 2 bases at V and 6 bases at J, with 8 bases in the middle. CDR1 MNHNY and CDR2 SVGAGI come from the germline V gene (reference sequence). The CDR3 sequence: CASSYEYSNEQFF. CDR3 in DNA: TGTGCCAGCAGTTACGAGTATTCCAATGAGCAGTTCTTC.

The rearrangement joins TRBV4-1 to TRBJ1-1; maybe TRBD1 (5 bases). CDR3 length: 13 residues. Trimming stripped 0 bases from V and 6 bases from J, with 8 bases between. The germline V gene has CDR1 MGHRA and CDR2 YSYEKL. DNA of the CDR3: TGCGCCAGCAGCCAAGAGAGGGGAGCTGAAGCTTTCTTT. This encodes CASSQERGAEAFF.

On this clone itself: At one boundary the junction diverges from the germline segment, which might be a read error. The chain combines TRBV16 with TRBJ2-1, with 8 positions matching TRBD2. The CDR3 has 16 amino acids. Germline CDR1 KGHSY, CDR2 FQNENV. The CDR3 region has the DNA TGTGCCAGCAGAAAACTAGCGGCACACGCCTACAGTGAGCAGTTCTTC. Translated: CASRKLAAHAYSEQFF.

The V gene is TRBV30, the J gene TRBJ1-1; D uncertain. Germline loops: CDR1 GTSNPN, CDR2 SVGIG (reference sequence). This CDR3 has 13 residues. Trimming removed 3 bases from V and 0 bases from J, with 8 bases in between. In DNA, the CDR3 is TGTGCCTGGAGGCTACGGATGAACACTGAAGCTTTCTTT. It yields the protein CAWRLRMNTEAFF.

Only one count was recorded for this clone. V is TRBV7-6 and J is TRBJ2-5; the D gene is possibly TRBD1 (5 bases). This CDR3 contains 14 residues. The V and J ends lost 1 base and 4 bases respectively, with 10 bases between them. The V gene's germline CDR1 is SGHVS and CDR2 FNYEAQ. In DNA form, the CDR3 reads TGTGCCAGCAGCTTAGAGGGAAGGGGAGAGACCCAGTACTTC. It specifies CASSLEGRGETQYF.

The chain carries TRBV10-2 and TRBJ1-2; TRBD1 agrees at 8 bases. In germline, CDR1 is WSHSY, CDR2 SAAADI. The CDR3 is made up of 13 amino acids. V was pared by 2 bases and J by 5 bases, with 1 base of the junction left unmatched. The CDR3 here is CASSEGQGYGYTF. The CDR3 bases are TGCGCCAGCAGTGAGGGACAGGGTTATGGCTACACCTTC.

The V gene is TRBV27, the J gene TRBJ1-2; 7 bases are a match to TRBD1. The V gene's germline CDR1 is MNHEY and CDR2 SMNVEV (reference sequence). The V and J ends lost 5 bases and 6 bases, in that order; junction bases with no gene match: 12. This CDR3 comprises 15 residues. CDR3 nucleotide sequence: TGTGCCAGCAGTATGGGGACAGCGGGATTTAATGGCTACACCTTC. It is translated as CASSMGTAGFNGYTF.

The J gene is TRBJ2-7, the V gene TRBV10-2; D tentatively fits TRBD1 or TRBD2 (5 bases each). Per germline, CDR1 WSHSY and CDR2 SAAADI. This CDR3 contains 14 residues. The V and J ends lost 9 bases and 3 bases respectively, with 18 bases between them. The CDR3, as DNA: TGCGCCAGAACTGGCACCGGGGCCAACTACGAGCAGTACTTC. This encodes CARTGTGANYEQYF.

This chain joins TRBV10-2 and TRBJ2-7; tentatively, D is TRBD1 (6 bases). In germline, CDR1 is WSHSY, CDR2 SAAADI. The CDR3 is made up of 13 amino acids. The V and J ends lost 4 bases and 3 bases respectively, with 10 bases between them. CDR3 region: CASSARGVYEQYF. CDR3 coding DNA: TGCGCCAGCAGTGCCAGGGGAGTCTACGAGCAGTACTTC.

This clone has only a few counts. The CDR3 region is CSVDFSGPEGYTF. The CDR3 DNA sequence: TGCAGCGTTGATTTCTCCGGCCCCGAGGGCTACACCTTC. The V gene is TRBV29-1, the J gene TRBJ1-2; D is uncertain. Germline V gene data show CDR1 as SQVTM and CDR2 as ANQGSEA. V was trimmed by 3 bases and J by 8 bases, leaving 16 bases between them. The CDR3 totals 13 residues.

This clone appeared a few times. This chain connects TRBV9 to TRBJ1-2, with a tentative D call TRBD1 (5 bases). V lost 0 bases to trimming and J lost 4 bases, with 13 bases between them. Germline V gives CDR1 SGDLS, CDR2 YYNGEE. CDR3 length: 15 residues. The CDR3 here is CASSVDLGQGYGYTF. DNA for the CDR3: TGTGCCAGCAGCGTAGACCTGGGGCAGGGCTATGGCTACACCTTC.

The chain employs TRBV28 and TRBJ1-2, with unresolved D. Germline lookup yields CDR1 MDHEN and CDR2 SYDVKM. The CDR3 sequence is 15 residues long. V lost 3 bases and J 4 bases, leaving 15 bases between the germline ends. The CDR3 DNA is TGTGCCAGCAGTTTGGCAGCCGAGTCGTTCTATGGCTACACCTTC. Translated: CASSLAAESFYGYTF.

V is TRBV25-1 and J is TRBJ2-1, with 7 bases lining up with TRBD1. CDR3 size: 14 residues. Germline CDR1 and CDR2: MGHDK and SYGVNS. V was pared by 2 bases and J by 4 bases, with 2 bases of the junction left unmatched. In DNA form, the CDR3 reads TGTGCCAGCAGTGAACTGGGACAGTACAATGAGCAGTTCTTC. The encoded protein is CASSELGQYNEQFF.

CDR3 sequence: CASIGVVRSSYEQYF. In DNA form, the CDR3 reads TGTGCCAGCATTGGGGTCGTGCGGAGCTCCTACGAGCAGTACTTC. The chain has TRBV6-5 and TRBJ2-7; no clear D gene. CDR1 is MNHEY, CDR2 SVGAGI, per germline. V was clipped by 7 bases and J by 0 bases, with 16 bases between them. The CDR3 has 15 amino acids.

This chain connects TRBV4-2 to TRBJ2-3; D is uncertain. V gave up 1 base and J gave up 0 bases, with 11 bases separating them. Germline V CDR1 and CDR2: LGHNA, YNFKEQ. The CDR3 length is 16 residues. CDR3 nucleotide sequence: TGTGCCAGCAGCCAAGTTGACACGATAAGCACAGATACGCAGTATTTT. Protein product: CASSQVDTISTDTQYF.

V gene TRBV5-6 combines with J gene TRBJ1-5, with D hard to call. Germline assignment: CDR1 SGHDT and CDR2 YYEEEE. The length of the CDR3 is 13 residues. The V end lost 0 bases, the J end lost 7 bases, and 8 bases lay between the germline ends. CDR3 region: CASSLGADQPQHF. DNA of the CDR3: TGTGCCAGCAGCTTGGGGGCGGACCAGCCCCAGCATTTT.

V usage is TRBV10-1 and J usage is TRBJ2-5, with D possibly TRBD1 on 6 matching bases. V was shortened by 8 bases and J by 5 bases, with 12 bases between the two germline ends. Germline CDR1 is WNHNN and CDR2 is SYGVQD (reference sequence). The CDR3 has 12 residues. The CDR3 coding sequence is TGCGCCAGCGGACAGTCCGGGGAGACCCAGTACTTC. This sequence encodes CASGQSGETQYF.

The chain combines TRBV21-1 with TRBJ2-7; TRBD2 is taken as the D call from the table, unchecked against the DNA. TRBV21-1 is a documented pseudogene. The CDR3 has 14 residues. CDR3 loop: CASSPRVEDYEQYF. In DNA, the CDR3 is TGTGCCAGCAGCCCACGGGTAGAGGACTACGAGCAGTACTTC.